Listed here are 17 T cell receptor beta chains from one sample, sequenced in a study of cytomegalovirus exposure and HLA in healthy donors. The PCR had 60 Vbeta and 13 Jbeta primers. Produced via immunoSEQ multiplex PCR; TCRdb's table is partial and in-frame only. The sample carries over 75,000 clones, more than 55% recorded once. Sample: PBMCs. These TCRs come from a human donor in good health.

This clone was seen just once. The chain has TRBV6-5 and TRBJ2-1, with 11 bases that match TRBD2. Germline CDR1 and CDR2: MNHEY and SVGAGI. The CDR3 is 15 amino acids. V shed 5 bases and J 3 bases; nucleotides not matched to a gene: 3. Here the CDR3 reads CASSPSGGIYNEQFF. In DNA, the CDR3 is TGTGCCAGCAGTCCTAGCGGGGGGATCTACAATGAGCAGTTCTTC.

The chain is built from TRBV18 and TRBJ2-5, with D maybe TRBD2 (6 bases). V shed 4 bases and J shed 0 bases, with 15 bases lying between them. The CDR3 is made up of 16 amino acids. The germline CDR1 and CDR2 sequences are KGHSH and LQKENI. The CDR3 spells CASSRLGSEYQETQYF. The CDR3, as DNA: TGTGCCAGCTCACGACTAGGGTCGGAGTACCAAGAGACCCAGTACTTC.

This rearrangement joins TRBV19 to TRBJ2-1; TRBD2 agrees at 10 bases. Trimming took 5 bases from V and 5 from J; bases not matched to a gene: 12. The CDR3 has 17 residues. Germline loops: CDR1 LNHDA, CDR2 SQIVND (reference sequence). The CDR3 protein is CASSSQGGAGGNNEQFF. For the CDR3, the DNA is TGTGCCAGTAGTTCACAAGGGGGAGCGGGGGGGAACAATGAGCAGTTCTTC.

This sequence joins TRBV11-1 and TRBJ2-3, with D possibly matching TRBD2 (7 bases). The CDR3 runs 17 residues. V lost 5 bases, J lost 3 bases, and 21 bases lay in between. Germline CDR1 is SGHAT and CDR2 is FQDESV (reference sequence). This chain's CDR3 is CASSPAPGGGRTDTQYF. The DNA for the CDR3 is TGTGCCAGCAGCCCCGCGCCTGGGGGGGGCCGAACAGATACGCAGTATTTT.

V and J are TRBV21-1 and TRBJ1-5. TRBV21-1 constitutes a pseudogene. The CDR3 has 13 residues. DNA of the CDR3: TGTGCCAGCAGCGGGGAGGGTGGCCAGCCCCAGCATTTT. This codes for CASSGEGGQPQHF.

CDR3 protein: CASSTPGSAGANVLTF. In DNA, the CDR3 is TGTGCCAGCAGCACTCCAGGGTCTGCTGGGGCCAACGTCCTGACTTTC. V and J are TRBV9 and TRBJ2-6; weak D call: TRBD1 (5 bases). V was trimmed by 4 bases and J by 2 bases, leaving 13 bases between them. CDR1 SGDLS and CDR2 YYNGEE come from the germline V gene. The CDR3 length is 16 residues.

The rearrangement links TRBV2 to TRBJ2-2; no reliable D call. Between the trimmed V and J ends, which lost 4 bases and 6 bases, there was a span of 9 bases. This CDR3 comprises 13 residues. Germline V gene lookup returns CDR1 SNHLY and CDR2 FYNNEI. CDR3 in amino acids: CASSARAPGELFF. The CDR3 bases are TGTGCCAGCAGTGCTCGAGCCCCCGGGGAGCTGTTTTTT.

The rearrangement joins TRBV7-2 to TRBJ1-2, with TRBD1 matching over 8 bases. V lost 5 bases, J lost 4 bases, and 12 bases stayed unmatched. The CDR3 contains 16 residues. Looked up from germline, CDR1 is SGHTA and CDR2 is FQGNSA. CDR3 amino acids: CASSPLPGQVIYGYTF. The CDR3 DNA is TGTGCCAGCAGCCCATTACCGGGACAGGTGATCTATGGCTACACCTTC.

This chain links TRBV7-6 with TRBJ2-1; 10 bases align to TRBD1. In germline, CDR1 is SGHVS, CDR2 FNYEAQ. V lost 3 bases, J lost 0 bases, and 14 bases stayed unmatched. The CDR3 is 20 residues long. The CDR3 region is CASSFLPGQGRSNSYNEQFF. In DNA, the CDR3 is TGTGCCAGCAGCTTCCTTCCGGGACAGGGGAGGTCAAACTCCTACAATGAGCAGTTCTTC.

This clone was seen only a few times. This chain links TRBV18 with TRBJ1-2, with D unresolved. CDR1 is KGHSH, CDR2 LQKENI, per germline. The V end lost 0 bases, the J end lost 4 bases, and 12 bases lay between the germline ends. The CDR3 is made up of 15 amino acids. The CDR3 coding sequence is TGTGCCAGCTCACCACCGTCAGTAAGTGGCTATGGCTACACCTTC. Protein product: CASSPPSVSGYGYTF.

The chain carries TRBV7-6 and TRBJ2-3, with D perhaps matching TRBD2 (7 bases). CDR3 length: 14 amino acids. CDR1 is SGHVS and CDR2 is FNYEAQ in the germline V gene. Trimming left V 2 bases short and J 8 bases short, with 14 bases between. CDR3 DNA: TGTGCCAGCAGCTTATCGGGGGGCGCGGGTACGCAGTATTTT. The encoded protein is CASSLSGGAGTQYF.

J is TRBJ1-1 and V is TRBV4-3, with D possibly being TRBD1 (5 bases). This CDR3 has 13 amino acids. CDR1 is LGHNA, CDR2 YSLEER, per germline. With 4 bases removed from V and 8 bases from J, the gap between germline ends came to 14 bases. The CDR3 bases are TGCGCCAGCAGCCTAAGGGGCCAGGCAGAAGCTTTCTTT. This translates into CASSLRGQAEAFF.

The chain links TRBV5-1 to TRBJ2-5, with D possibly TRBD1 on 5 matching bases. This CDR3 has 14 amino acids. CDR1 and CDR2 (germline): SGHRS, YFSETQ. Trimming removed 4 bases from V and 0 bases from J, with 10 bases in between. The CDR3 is CASSADSNQETQYF. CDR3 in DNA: TGCGCCAGCAGCGCTGACAGCAACCAAGAGACCCAGTACTTC.

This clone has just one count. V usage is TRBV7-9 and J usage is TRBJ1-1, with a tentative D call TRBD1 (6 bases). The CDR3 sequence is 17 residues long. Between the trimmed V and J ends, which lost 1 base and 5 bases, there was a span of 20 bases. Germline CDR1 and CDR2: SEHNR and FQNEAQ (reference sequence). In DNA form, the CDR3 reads TGTGCCAGCAGCTTAGGGATACAGGGCACTCGCGGGACTGAAGCTTTCTTT. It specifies CASSLGIQGTRGTEAFF.

The CDR3: CASSSGQAPSYEQYF. In DNA form, the CDR3 reads TGTGCCAGCAGCTCGGGACAGGCACCATCCTACGAGCAGTACTTC. This chain joins TRBV7-9 and TRBJ2-7; 8 nucleotides align to TRBD1. The trim removed 4 bases at V and 1 base at J, leaving 6 bases unmatched. The CDR3 has 15 residues. The germline gives CDR1 SEHNR, CDR2 FQNEAQ (reference sequence).

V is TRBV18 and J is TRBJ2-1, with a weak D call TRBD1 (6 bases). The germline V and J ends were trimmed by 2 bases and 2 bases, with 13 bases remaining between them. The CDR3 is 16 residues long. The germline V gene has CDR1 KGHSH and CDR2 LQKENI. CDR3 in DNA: TGTGCCAGCTCACCATTATCTCGGACAGCCTACAATGAGCAGTTCTTC. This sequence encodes CASSPLSRTAYNEQFF.

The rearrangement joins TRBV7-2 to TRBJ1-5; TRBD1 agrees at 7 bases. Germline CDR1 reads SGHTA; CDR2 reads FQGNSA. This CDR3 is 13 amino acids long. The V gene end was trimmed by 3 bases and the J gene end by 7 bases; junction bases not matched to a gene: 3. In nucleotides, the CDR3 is TGTGCCAGCAGCTTTAAACAGGGGCAGCCCCAGCATTTT. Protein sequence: CASSFKQGQPQHF.